A single sample is the source of the 5 T cell receptor beta chains below, sequenced in a study of blood T cell repertoires in COVID-19. Profiled with immunoSEQ multiplex PCR; TCRdb holds only in-frame clones, not every one. The sample shows around 290,000 clones, approximately 89% of them seen only once. The material sequenced was PBMCs or T cells enriched from blood (not recorded which). The receptors were sampled from a woman younger than 35 who had recovered from COVID-19.

The rearrangement joins TRBV11-2 to TRBJ2-5, with D possibly being TRBD2 (6 bases). The V end was cut by 1 base, the J end by 2 bases, with 14 bases between. The CDR3 totals 16 residues. Germline CDR1 and CDR2: SGHAT and FQNNGV. The CDR3 is CASSLGIAGLQETQYF. CDR3 in DNA: TGTGCCAGCAGCTTAGGAATTGCCGGACTACAAGAGACCCAGTACTTC.

The gene calls are TRBV28 and TRBJ1-2; D not resolved. V gave up 1 base and J gave up 8 bases, with 20 bases separating them. The CDR3 covers 16 residues. In germline, CDR1 is MDHEN, CDR2 SYDVKM. This CDR3 is CASSLLVGIRGGGYTF. Here the CDR3 DNA reads TGTGCCAGCAGTTTATTGGTGGGAATCCGGGGTGGCGGCTACACCTTC.

J is TRBJ1-5 and V is TRBV7-6; maybe TRBD1 (6 bases). The CDR3 extends over 15 amino acids. Trimming cost V 0 bases and J 4 bases, with 10 bases left between them. Per germline, CDR1 SGHVS and CDR2 FNYEAQ. CDR3 residues: CASSLAPGQNQPQHF. CDR3 nucleotides: TGTGCCAGCAGCTTAGCGCCCGGACAGAATCAGCCCCAGCATTTT.

The chain links TRBV7-8 to TRBJ2-5, with a tentative D call TRBD2 (6 bases). Germline V gives CDR1 SGHVS, CDR2 FQNEAQ. The CDR3 spans 16 residues. Trimming removed 1 base from V and 0 bases from J, with 12 bases in between. The DNA for the CDR3 is TGTGCCAGCAGCTTAGATATTACGGGAGACCAAGAGACCCAGTACTTC. This codes for CASSLDITGDQETQYF. Looking up the rest from reference TRBV7-8 and TRBJ2-5 gives the full variable domain: GAGVSQSPRYKVAKRGQDVALRCDPISGHVSLFWYQQALGQGPEFLTYFQNEAQLDKSGLPSDRFFAERPEGSVSTLKIQRTQQEDSAVYLCASSLDITGDQETQYFGPGTRLLVL.

The genes are TRBV28 and TRBJ1-6, with 9 bases matching TRBD1. Germline V lookup: CDR1 MDHEN, CDR2 SYDVKM. The CDR3 has 15 amino acids. Losses at the gene ends were 2 bases for V and 9 bases for J; bases not matched to a gene: 5. The DNA of the CDR3 is TGTGCCAGCAGTTTAATGGGACAGGGACGTTCACCCCTCCACTTT. Translating gives CASSLMGQGRSPLHF.